This TCR beta chain was retrieved from a study of T cell responses to AZD1222 COVID-19 vaccine. Overall study results and limits: There were vaccine-associated CD4 TCRs across spike, dominant at 160-218 and 743-854. There were repertoire samples only from the period after the peak T cell response. Just a handful of AZD1222 recipients were seropositive at baseline. Within unmutated variant regions lay the reported targets of nearly half of spike-specific TCRs.

The ends lost 5 bases at V and 3 bases at J; junction bases unmatched: 5. This CDR3 has 14 amino acids. Germline values: CDR1 SGHNT, CDR2 YYREEE (reference sequence). About this clone itself: What it binds is not known.

Produced via immunoSEQ multiplex PCR; TCRdb's table is partial and in-frame only. The sample has approximately 110,000 clones, roughly nine tenths seen once; the top ten hold around 9.4%. The chain couples TRBV5-4 to TRBJ1-2; 9 positions match TRBD1. The sequencing used peripheral blood, collected on day 0 of AZD1222 vaccination. The clonotype originates from an adult in good health. CDR3 in DNA: TGTGCCAGCAGACCGGGACAGGGCGACTATGGCTACACCTTC. Its translation is CASRPGQGDYGYTF.